The source of this T cell receptor beta chain is a study of T cells after yellow fever vaccination. Study context: For low cell numbers, libraries were made with SMART-Seq v4 Ultra Low Input. Whole-study results and caveats: Clones that expanded after primary vaccination mostly reappeared after the booster (96% CD4, roughly 90% CD8). Some clonotypes, a small share, were shared between CD4 and CD8 compartments.

TCRdb re-derived calls from the 5' RACE reads in MiXCR, one entry per CDR3 protein. The repertoire has a few hundred thousand distinct CDR3 sequences, roughly 4.3% of them found once; the top ten carry around 23%. Comments on this clonotype: As yet, its antigen is unknown.

This specimen consisted of PBMCs, obtained 5 days after the yellow fever booster vaccination. The receptor was derived from a man aged 18 to 29 who received the YFV17D yellow fever vaccine.

The CDR3 reads CASSIYGPRNTEAFF. DNA for the CDR3: TGTGCCAGTAGTATTTATGGACCGAGGAACACTGAAGCTTTCTTT. The chain couples TRBV19 to TRBJ1-1; no reliable D call. The CDR3 extends over 15 amino acids. Trimming cost V 3 bases and J 1 base, with 12 bases left between them. Germline V gene data show CDR1 as LNHDA and CDR2 as SQIVND (reference sequence). Together with reference TRBV19 and TRBJ1-1, the CDR3 gives the full variable domain: DGGITQSPKYLFRKEGQNVTLSCEQNLNHDAMYWYRQDPGQGLRLIYYSQIVNDFQKGDIAEGYSVSREKKESFPLTVTSAQKNPTAFYLCASSIYGPRNTEAFFGQGTRLTVV.